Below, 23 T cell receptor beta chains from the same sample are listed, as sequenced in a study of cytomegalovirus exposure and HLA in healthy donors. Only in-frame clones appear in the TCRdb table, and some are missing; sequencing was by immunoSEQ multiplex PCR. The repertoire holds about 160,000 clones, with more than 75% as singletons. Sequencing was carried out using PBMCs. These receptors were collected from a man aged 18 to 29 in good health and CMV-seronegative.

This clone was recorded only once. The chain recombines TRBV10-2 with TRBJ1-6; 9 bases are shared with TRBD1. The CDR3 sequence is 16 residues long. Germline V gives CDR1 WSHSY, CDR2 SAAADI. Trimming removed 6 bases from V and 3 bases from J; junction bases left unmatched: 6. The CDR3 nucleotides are TGCGCCAGCAGGCCGGGACAGGGTAACTATAATTCACCCCTCCACTTT. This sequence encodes CASRPGQGNYNSPLHF.

For the CDR3, the DNA is TGTGCCAGCAGTTTACCCCAGGGCTATGAAGCTTTCTTT. Translating it yields CASSLPQGYEAFF. The genes are TRBV28 and TRBJ1-1; the D gene is possibly TRBD1 (5 bases). Germline loops: CDR1 MDHEN, CDR2 SYDVKM. The CDR3 consists of 13 residues. Trimming removed 2 bases from V and 7 bases from J, with 11 bases in between.

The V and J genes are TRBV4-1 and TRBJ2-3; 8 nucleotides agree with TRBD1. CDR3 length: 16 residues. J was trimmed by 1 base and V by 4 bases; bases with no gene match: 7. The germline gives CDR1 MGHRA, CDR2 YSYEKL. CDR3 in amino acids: CASSPAGGRGTDTQYF. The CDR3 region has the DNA TGCGCCAGCAGCCCCGCAGGGGGCAGAGGCACAGATACGCAGTATTTT.

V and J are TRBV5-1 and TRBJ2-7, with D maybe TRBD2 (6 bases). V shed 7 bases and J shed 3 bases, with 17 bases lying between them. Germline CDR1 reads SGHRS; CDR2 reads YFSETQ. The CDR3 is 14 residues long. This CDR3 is CASGEPNGGYEQYF. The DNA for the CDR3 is TGCGCCAGCGGAGAACCTAACGGGGGCTACGAGCAGTACTTC.

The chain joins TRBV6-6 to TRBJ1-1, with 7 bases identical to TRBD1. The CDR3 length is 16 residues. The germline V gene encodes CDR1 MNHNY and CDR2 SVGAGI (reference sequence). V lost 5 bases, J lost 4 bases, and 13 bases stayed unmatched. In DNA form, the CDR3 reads TGTGCCAGCAGTCAGGGACAGACCCGTGGGCGCACTGAAGCTTTCTTT. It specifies CASSQGQTRGRTEAFF.

The CDR3 nucleotides are TGTGCCAGCAGCTACTCTAGGCAGTACAATGAGCAGTTCTTC. Translation: CASSYSRQYNEQFF. The gene calls are TRBV28 and TRBJ2-1; D is unresolved. The CDR3 totals 14 residues. Trimming removed 6 bases from V and 4 bases from J, with 13 bases in between. The germline gives CDR1 MDHEN, CDR2 SYDVKM.

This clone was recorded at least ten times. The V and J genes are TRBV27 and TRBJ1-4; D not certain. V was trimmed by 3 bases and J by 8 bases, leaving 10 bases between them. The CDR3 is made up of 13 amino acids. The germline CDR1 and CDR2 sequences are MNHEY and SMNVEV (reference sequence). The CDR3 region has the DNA TGTGCCAGCAGTTTTTCCGGAGTAGAAAAACTGTTTTTT. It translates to CASSFSGVEKLFF.

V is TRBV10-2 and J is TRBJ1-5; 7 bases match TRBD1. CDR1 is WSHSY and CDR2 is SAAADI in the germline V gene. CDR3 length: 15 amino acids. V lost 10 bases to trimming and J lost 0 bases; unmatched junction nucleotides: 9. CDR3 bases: TGCGCCACCCGACGGGACAGCAATAGCAATCAGCCCCAGCATTTT. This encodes CATRRDSNSNQPQHF.

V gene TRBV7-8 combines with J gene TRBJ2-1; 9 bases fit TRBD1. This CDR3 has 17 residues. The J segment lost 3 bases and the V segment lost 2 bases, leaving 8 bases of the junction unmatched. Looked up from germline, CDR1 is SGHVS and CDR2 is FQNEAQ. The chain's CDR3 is CASSLSGRDRVYNEQFF. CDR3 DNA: TGTGCCAGCAGCTTAAGTGGTAGGGACAGGGTCTACAATGAGCAGTTCTTC.

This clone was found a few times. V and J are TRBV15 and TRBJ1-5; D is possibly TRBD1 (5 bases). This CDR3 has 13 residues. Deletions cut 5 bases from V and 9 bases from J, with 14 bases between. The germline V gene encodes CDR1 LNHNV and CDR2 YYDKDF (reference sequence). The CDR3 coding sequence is TGTGCCACCAGCCTGGACCGGACAAGGCCCCAGCATTTT. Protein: CATSLDRTRPQHF.

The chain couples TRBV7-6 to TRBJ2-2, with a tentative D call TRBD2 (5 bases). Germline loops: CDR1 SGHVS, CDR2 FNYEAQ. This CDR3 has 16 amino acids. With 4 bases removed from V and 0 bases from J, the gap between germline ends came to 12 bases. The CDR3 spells CASSSSYSANTGELFF. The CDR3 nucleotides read TGTGCCAGCAGCTCTTCCTATAGCGCGAACACCGGGGAGCTGTTTTTT.

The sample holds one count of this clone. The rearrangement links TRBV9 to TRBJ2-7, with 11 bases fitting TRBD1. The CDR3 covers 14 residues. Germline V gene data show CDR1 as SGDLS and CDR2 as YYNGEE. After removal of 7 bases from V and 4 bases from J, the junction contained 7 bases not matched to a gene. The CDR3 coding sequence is TGTGCCAGCGCTCCGGGACAGGGGGGGTACGAGCAGTACTTC. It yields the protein CASAPGQGGYEQYF.

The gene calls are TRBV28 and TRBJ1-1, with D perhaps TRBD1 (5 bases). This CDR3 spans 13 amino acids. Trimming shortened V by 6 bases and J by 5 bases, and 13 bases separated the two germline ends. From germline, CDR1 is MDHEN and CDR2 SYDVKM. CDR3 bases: TGTGCCAGCAGACACCCGGGGGAAACTGAAGCTTTCTTT. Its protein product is CASRHPGETEAFF.

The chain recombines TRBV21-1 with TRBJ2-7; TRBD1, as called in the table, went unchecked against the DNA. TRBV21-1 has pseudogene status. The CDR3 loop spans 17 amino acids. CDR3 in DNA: TGTGCCGGGGTCCCCGGGACAGGGGCTGTTTCAGACTACGAGCAGTACGTC. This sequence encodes CAGVPGTGAVSDYEQYV.

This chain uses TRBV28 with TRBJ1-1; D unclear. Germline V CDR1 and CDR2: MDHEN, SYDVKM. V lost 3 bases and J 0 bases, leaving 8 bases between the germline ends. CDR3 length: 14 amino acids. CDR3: CASSFWPLNTEAFF. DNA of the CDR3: TGTGCCAGCAGTTTTTGGCCTTTGAACACTGAAGCTTTCTTT.

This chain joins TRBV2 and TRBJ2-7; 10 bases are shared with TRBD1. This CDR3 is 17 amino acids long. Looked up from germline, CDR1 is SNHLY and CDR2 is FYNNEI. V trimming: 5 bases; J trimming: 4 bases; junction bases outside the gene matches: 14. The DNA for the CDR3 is TGTGCCAGCAGTTCTCCCCCCGACAGGGGGCAGGGTTACGAGCAGTACTTC. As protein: CASSSPPDRGQGYEQYF. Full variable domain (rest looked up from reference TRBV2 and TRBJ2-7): EPEVTQTPSHQVTQMGQEVILRCVPISNHLYFYWYRQILGQKVEFLVSFYNNEISEKSEIFDDQFSVERPDGSNFTLKIRSTKLEDSAMYFCASSSPPDRGQGYEQYFGPGTRLTVT.

This CDR3 reads CASSLLDSPLDNSPLHF. The CDR3, as DNA: TGCGCCAGCAGCTTGCTGGACTCCCCGCTTGATAATTCACCCCTCCACTTT. The chain employs TRBV5-1 and TRBJ1-6; D not certain. In germline, CDR1 is SGHRS, CDR2 YFSETQ. The CDR3 runs to 17 residues. V lost 1 base to trimming and J lost 5 bases, with 16 bases between them.

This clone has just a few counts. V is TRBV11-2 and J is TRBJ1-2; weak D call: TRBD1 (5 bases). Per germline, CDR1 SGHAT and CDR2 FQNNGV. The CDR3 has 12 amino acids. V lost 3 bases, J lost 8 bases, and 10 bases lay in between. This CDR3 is CASSFWGDGYTF. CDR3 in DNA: TGTGCCAGCAGCTTTTGGGGGGACGGCTACACCTTC. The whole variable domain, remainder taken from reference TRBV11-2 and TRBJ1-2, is EAGVAQSPRYKIIEKRQSVAFWCNPISGHATLYWYQQILGQGPKLLIQFQNNGVVDDSQLPKDRFSAERLKGVDSTLKIQPAKLEDSAVYLCASSFWGDGYTFGSGTRLTVV.

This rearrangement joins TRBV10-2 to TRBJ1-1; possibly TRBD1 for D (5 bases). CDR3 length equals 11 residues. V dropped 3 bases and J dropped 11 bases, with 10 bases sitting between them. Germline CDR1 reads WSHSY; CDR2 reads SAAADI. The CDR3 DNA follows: TGCGCCAGCAGTGACAGGGCGCTTGCTTTCTTT. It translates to CASSDRALAFF.

This CDR3 reads CASSLMTGTTTNEKLFF. Written as DNA, the CDR3 is TGCGCCAGCAGCCTAATGACAGGGACCACAACTAATGAAAAACTGTTTTTT. The chain is built from TRBV5-1 and TRBJ1-4; 7 bases match TRBD1. CDR1 SGHRS and CDR2 YFSETQ come from the germline V gene. The CDR3 extends over 17 amino acids. V shed 4 bases, J shed 0 bases, and the junction held 9 bases outside the gene matches. The full variable domain, in which reference TRBV5-1 and TRBJ1-4 provide the parts outside the CDR3, is KAGVTQTPRYLIKTRGQQVTLSCSPISGHRSVSWYQQTPGQGLQFLFEYFSETQRNKGNFPGRFSGRQFSNSRSEMNVSTLELGDSALYLCASSLMTGTTTNEKLFFGSGTQLSVL.

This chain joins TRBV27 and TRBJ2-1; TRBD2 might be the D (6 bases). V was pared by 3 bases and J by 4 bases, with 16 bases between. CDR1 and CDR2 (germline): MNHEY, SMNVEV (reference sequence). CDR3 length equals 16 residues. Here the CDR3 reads CASSFRVRENYNEQFF. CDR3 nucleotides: TGTGCCAGCAGTTTTAGGGTCCGGGAGAATTACAATGAGCAGTTCTTC.

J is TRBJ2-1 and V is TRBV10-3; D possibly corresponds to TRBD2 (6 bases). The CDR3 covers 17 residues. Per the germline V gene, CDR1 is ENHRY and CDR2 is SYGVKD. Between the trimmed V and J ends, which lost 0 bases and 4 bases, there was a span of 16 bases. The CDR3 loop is CAISESQAGGGYNEQFF. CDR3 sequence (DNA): TGTGCCATCAGTGAGTCCCAGGCCGGGGGAGGTTACAATGAGCAGTTCTTC.

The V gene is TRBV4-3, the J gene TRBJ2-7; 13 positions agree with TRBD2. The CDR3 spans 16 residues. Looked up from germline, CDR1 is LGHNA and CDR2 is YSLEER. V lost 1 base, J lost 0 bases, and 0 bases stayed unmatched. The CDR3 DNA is TGCGCCAGCAGCCAAGGGACTAGCGGGAGCTCCTACGAGCAGTACTTC. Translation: CASSQGTSGSSYEQYF.